The 25 T cell receptor beta chains below come from one sample, sequenced in a study of radiotherapy plus CTLA-4 blockade in lung cancer. Profiled with immunoSEQ multiplex PCR; TCRdb holds only in-frame clones, not every one. Of about 59,000 clones in the sample, 72% are singletons; the top ten hold around 8.8%. The sequencing used peripheral blood, collected from a patient treated with radiotherapy plus ipilimumab. The receptor source for this set is a human donor with non-small cell lung cancer whose response to radiotherapy plus ipilimumab could not be evaluated.

A few counts support this clone. The rearrangement joins TRBV6-6 to TRBJ1-4; D is undetermined. The CDR3 length is 11 residues. The V and J ends lost 8 bases and 8 bases respectively, with 9 bases between them. Germline V gene sequence: CDR1 MNHNY, CDR2 SVGAGI (reference sequence). CDR3 DNA: TGTGCCAGCGAGGGTCCGGAAAAACTGTTTTTT. Translating gives CASEGPEKLFF.

This clone was counted once. The chain joins TRBV15 to TRBJ2-5; 7 bases align to TRBD2. The V gene end was trimmed by 8 bases and the J gene end by 4 bases; junction bases not matched to a gene: 10. CDR3 size: 14 residues. Germline V CDR1 and CDR2: LNHNV, YYDKDF (reference sequence). The CDR3 sequence is CATEGLGGAETQYF. CDR3 sequence (DNA): TGTGCCACCGAAGGTTTGGGAGGGGCAGAGACCCAGTACTTC.

The genes are TRBV28 and TRBJ1-2; 10 positions agree with TRBD1. V was clipped by 3 bases and J by 4 bases; unmatched bases: 5. The CDR3 is made up of 15 amino acids. Looked up from germline, CDR1 is MDHEN and CDR2 is SYDVKM. The CDR3 region is CASSFRQGARYGYTF. The CDR3 DNA reads TGTGCCAGCAGTTTTAGACAGGGGGCTCGCTATGGCTACACCTTC.

The genes are TRBV5-5 and TRBJ1-2, with 8 bases identical to TRBD1. Germline CDR1 reads SGHKS; CDR2 reads YYEKEE (reference sequence). Trimming took 7 bases from V and 2 from J; bases not matched to a gene: 7. The CDR3 consists of 14 residues. CDR3 loop: CASDRTGRNYGYTF. CDR3 nucleotide sequence: TGTGCCAGCGACAGGACAGGGCGCAACTATGGCTACACCTTC.

This chain links TRBV6-1 with TRBJ1-5; perhaps TRBD1 as D (5 bases). Germline values: CDR1 MNHNS, CDR2 SASEGT. Trimming left V 5 bases short and J 7 bases short, with 12 bases between. The CDR3 is 13 amino acids. CDR3 region: CASSPRAEQPQHF. The DNA of the CDR3 is TGTGCCAGCAGTCCCAGGGCCGAGCAGCCCCAGCATTTT.

The V gene is TRBV6-6, the J gene TRBJ1-1, with TRBD1 identical over 7 bases. The CDR3 is 15 residues long. After removal of 0 bases from V and 3 bases from J, the junction contained 4 bases not matched to a gene. Germline CDR1 is MNHNY and CDR2 is SVGAGI (reference sequence). The CDR3: CASSYSTGVDTEAFF. DNA for the CDR3: TGTGCCAGCAGTTACTCTACAGGGGTGGACACTGAAGCTTTCTTT.

The chain has TRBV7-2 and TRBJ1-2; perhaps TRBD1 as D (6 bases). The V and J ends lost 7 bases and 8 bases respectively, with 17 bases between them. Germline V gene data show CDR1 as SGHTA and CDR2 as FQGNSA. CDR3 size: 13 residues. This CDR3 is CASTRGGAGGYTF. CDR3 DNA sequence: TGTGCCAGCACCCGTGGGGGGGCCGGCGGCTACACCTTC.

The chain carries TRBV5-8 and TRBJ2-3; 7 bases line up with TRBD1. Germline CDR1 is SGHTS and CDR2 is YDEGEE. Trimming took 1 base from V and 4 from J; bases not matched to a gene: 6. There are 15 residues in the CDR3. CDR3 nucleotides: TGTGCCAGCAGCTTGATTGGGACAGAAGCAGATACGCAGTATTTT. Amino acid sequence: CASSLIGTEADTQYF.

This clone was detected only a few times. The gene calls are TRBV29-1 and TRBJ1-6; 9 positions match TRBD1. CDR1 is SQVTM, CDR2 ANQGSEA, per germline. The CDR3 contains 12 residues. J was trimmed by 14 bases and V by 6 bases; bases with no gene match: 8. CDR3 nucleotides: TGCAGCGTGTCGGGACAGGGTGGTTCCCTCCACTTT. This translates into CSVSGQGGSLHF.

The J gene is TRBJ2-2, the V gene TRBV19; 10 bases align to TRBD2. Germline CDR1 reads LNHDA; CDR2 reads SQIVND (reference sequence). The J segment lost 7 bases and the V segment lost 7 bases, leaving 9 bases of the junction unmatched. The CDR3 has 15 residues. CDR3 protein: CASKVLAGDIGELFF. In nucleotides, the CDR3 is TGTGCCAGTAAGGTTCTAGCGGGAGATATCGGGGAGCTGTTTTTT.

This chain joins TRBV19 and TRBJ2-5, with 14 bases that match TRBD2. The ends lost 5 bases at V and 4 bases at J; junction bases unmatched: 15. Germline values: CDR1 LNHDA, CDR2 SQIVND (reference sequence). The CDR3 has 19 amino acids. The CDR3 DNA is TGTGCCAGTAGTCCCCTCGAACCGGGACTAGCGGGAGTGTTAGAGACCCAGTACTTC. Its translation: CASSPLEPGLAGVLETQYF.

The chain employs TRBV28 and TRBJ1-3; 9 nucleotides line up with TRBD1. Trimming removed 6 bases from V and 4 bases from J; junction bases left unmatched: 4. Germline loops: CDR1 MDHEN, CDR2 SYDVKM. The CDR3 has 14 residues. CDR3 region: CASSDRGGGNTIYF. In DNA form, the CDR3 reads TGTGCCAGCAGCGACAGGGGGGGAGGAAACACCATATATTTT.

The J gene is TRBJ2-1, the V gene TRBV20-1; D not resolved. The CDR3 extends over 10 amino acids. Between the trimmed V and J ends, which lost 2 bases and 8 bases, there was a span of 4 bases. From germline, CDR1 is DFQATT and CDR2 SNEGSKA (reference sequence). In nucleotides, the CDR3 is TGCAGTGCTAGAACTGATGAGCAGTTCTTC. As protein: CSARTDEQFF.

The rearrangement uses TRBV5-1 and TRBJ1-2; 8 nucleotides match TRBD1. V trimming: 5 bases; J trimming: 6 bases; junction bases outside the gene matches: 12. Germline CDR1 reads SGHRS; CDR2 reads YFSETQ. The CDR3 extends over 15 amino acids. The CDR3 nucleotides read TGCGCCAGCAGACAAGGACAGGGTAGGGGGCATGGCTACACCTTC. It yields the protein CASRQGQGRGHGYTF.

The chain links TRBV10-3 to TRBJ1-2; D remains unclear. CDR1 and CDR2 from the germline V gene are ENHRY and SYGVKD. Trimming took 2 bases from V and 4 from J, leaving 11 bases between them. This CDR3 is built from 14 residues. CDR3 coding DNA: TGTGCCATCAGTGAGGTAGTTTCGAGCTATGGCTACACCTTC. Its protein is CAISEVVSSYGYTF.

The chain joins TRBV18 to TRBJ1-2; 7 positions match TRBD1. The V segment lost 3 bases and the J segment 5 bases; nucleotides outside the gene matches: 9. The CDR3 runs 15 residues. The germline V gene has CDR1 KGHSH and CDR2 LQKENI. CDR3 nucleotide sequence: TGTGCCAGCTCACCTGCGTCGACAGGGTCTTATGGCTACACCTTC. This encodes CASSPASTGSYGYTF. Drawing the rest from reference TRBV18 and TRBJ1-2, the complete variable domain is NAGVMQNPRHLVRRRGQEARLRCSPMKGHSHVYWYRQLPEEGLKFMVYLQKENIIDESGMPKERFSAEFPKEGPSILRIQQVVRGDSAAYFCASSPASTGSYGYTFGSGTRLTVV.

This chain joins TRBV6-1 and TRBJ2-7; D unclear. The V and J ends lost 6 bases and 2 bases respectively, with 14 bases between them. The CDR3 runs to 14 residues. Germline assignment: CDR1 MNHNS and CDR2 SASEGT. As DNA, the CDR3 is TGTGCCAGCAGCCGCGCTCGAGAGGCCTACGAGCAGTACTTC. Translating it yields CASSRAREAYEQYF.

CDR3 in amino acids: CASSLEGGQVTQYF. The CDR3 nucleotides are TGTGCCAGCAGCTTAGAGGGGGGACAGGTTACGCAGTATTTT. The gene calls are TRBV7-8 and TRBJ2-3; 8 bases map to TRBD1. The germline V gene encodes CDR1 SGHVS and CDR2 FQNEAQ. Losses at the gene ends were 1 base for V and 8 bases for J; bases not matched to a gene: 5. CDR3 length: 14 amino acids.

This clone appeared once. This chain joins TRBV6-5 and TRBJ1-6, with a possible D match to TRBD1 (6 bases). The CDR3 loop spans 13 amino acids. V gave up 9 bases and J gave up 10 bases, with 16 bases separating them. Germline loops: CDR1 MNHEY, CDR2 SVGAGI. The CDR3 spells CASCQGRGSPLHF. In DNA, the CDR3 is TGTGCCAGTTGCCAGGGGAGAGGGTCACCCCTCCACTTT.

This clone was observed a few times. The rearrangement links TRBV28 to TRBJ1-2, with 7 nucleotides matching TRBD1. Unmatched junction bases numbered 1, after V lost 6 bases and J lost 3 bases. The CDR3 consists of 12 residues. Germline values: CDR1 MDHEN, CDR2 SYDVKM. CDR3 nucleotide sequence: TGTGCCAGCAGGGGGACAGACTATGGCTACACCTTC. It encodes CASRGTDYGYTF.

In this sample, this clone turned up a few times. This chain joins TRBV5-1 and TRBJ2-1; TRBD2 matches 12 bases. This CDR3 has 16 amino acids. Germline V gene sequence: CDR1 SGHRS, CDR2 YFSETQ. V dropped 4 bases and J dropped 6; count of bases not matched to a gene: 8. CDR3 bases: TGCGCCAGCAGCAGAGCCGGGACTAGCGGGTTCAATGAGCAGTTCTTC. It translates to CASSRAGTSGFNEQFF. Full variable domain (outside the CDR3, taken from reference TRBV5-1 and TRBJ2-1): KAGVTQTPRYLIKTRGQQVTLSCSPISGHRSVSWYQQTPGQGLQFLFEYFSETQRNKGNFPGRFSGRQFSNSRSEMNVSTLELGDSALYLCASSRAGTSGFNEQFFGPGTRLTVL.

The rearrangement joins TRBV28 to TRBJ1-4; unclear D gene. Germline V gene lookup returns CDR1 MDHEN and CDR2 SYDVKM. The V gene lost 3 bases and the J gene lost 4 bases, with 12 bases spanning the gap. The CDR3 is 15 residues long. CDR3 nucleotide sequence: TGTGCCAGCAGTTTCTTATGGCGGCTTAATGAAAAACTGTTTTTT. It translates to CASSFLWRLNEKLFF.

V gene TRBV6-1 combines with J gene TRBJ2-1; TRBD2 matches 8 bases. J lost 9 bases, V lost 1 base, and 8 bases had no gene match. This CDR3 contains 15 residues. Germline values: CDR1 MNHNS, CDR2 SASEGT. DNA for the CDR3: TGTGCCAGCAGTGAAGGAAGCGGGAGTAAGGGTGAGCAGTTCTTC. The encoded protein is CASSEGSGSKGEQFF.

J is TRBJ1-2 and V is TRBV5-8; D is unclear. This CDR3 has 14 amino acids. V dropped 3 bases and J dropped 5 bases, with 14 bases sitting between them. Germline V lookup: CDR1 SGHTS, CDR2 YDEGEE. The CDR3 spells CASSSRRAGYGYTF. The CDR3 DNA reads as TGTGCCAGCAGCTCACGGAGGGCGGGGTATGGCTACACCTTC.

The genes are TRBV9 and TRBJ1-1; weak D call: TRBD1 (5 bases). CDR1 is SGDLS and CDR2 is YYNGEE in the germline V gene. V gave up 0 bases and J gave up 7 bases, with 13 bases separating them. The length of the CDR3 is 14 residues. The CDR3: CASSVVPGRSEAFF. In nucleotides, the CDR3 is TGTGCCAGCAGCGTAGTTCCAGGGAGGAGTGAAGCTTTCTTT.